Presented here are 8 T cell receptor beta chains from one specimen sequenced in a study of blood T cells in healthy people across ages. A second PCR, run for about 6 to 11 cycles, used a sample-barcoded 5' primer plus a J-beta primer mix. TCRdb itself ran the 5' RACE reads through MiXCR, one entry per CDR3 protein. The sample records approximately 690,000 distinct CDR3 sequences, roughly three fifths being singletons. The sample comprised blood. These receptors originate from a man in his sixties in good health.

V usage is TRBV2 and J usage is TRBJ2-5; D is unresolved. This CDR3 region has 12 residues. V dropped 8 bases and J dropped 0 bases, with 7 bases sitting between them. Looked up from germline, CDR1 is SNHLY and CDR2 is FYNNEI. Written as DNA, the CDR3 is TGTGCCAGCGGCGGACACCAAGAGACCCAGTACTTC. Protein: CASGGHQETQYF.

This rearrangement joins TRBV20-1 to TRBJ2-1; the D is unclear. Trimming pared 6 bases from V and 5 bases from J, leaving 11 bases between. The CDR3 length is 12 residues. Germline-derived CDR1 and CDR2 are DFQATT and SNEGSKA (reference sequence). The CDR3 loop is CSASSHNNEQFF. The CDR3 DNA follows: TGCAGTGCCTCCTCCCACAACAATGAGCAGTTCTTC.

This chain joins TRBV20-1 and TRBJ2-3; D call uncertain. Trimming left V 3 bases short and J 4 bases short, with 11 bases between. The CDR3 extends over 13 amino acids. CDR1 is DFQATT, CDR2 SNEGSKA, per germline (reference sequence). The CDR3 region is CSARESPADTQYF. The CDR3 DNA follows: TGCAGTGCTAGGGAGAGTCCAGCAGATACGCAGTATTTT.

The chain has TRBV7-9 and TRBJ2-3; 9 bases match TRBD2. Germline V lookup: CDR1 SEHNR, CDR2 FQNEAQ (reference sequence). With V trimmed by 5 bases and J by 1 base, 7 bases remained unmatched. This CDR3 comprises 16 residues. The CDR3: CASSPGIAGGTDTQYF. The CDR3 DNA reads TGTGCCAGCAGCCCGGGGATAGCGGGGGGCACAGATACGCAGTATTTT.

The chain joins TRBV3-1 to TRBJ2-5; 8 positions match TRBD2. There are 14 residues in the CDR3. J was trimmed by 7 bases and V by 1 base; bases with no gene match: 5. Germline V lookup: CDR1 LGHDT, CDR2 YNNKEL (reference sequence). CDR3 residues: CASSQARGTRTQYF. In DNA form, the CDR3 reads TGTGCCAGCAGCCAAGCTCGTGGGACTAGGACCCAGTACTTC.

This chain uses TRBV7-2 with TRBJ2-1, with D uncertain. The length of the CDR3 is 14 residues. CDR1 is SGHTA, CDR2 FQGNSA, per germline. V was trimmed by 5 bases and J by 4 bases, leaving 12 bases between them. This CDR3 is CASSVGPTYNEQFF. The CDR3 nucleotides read TGTGCCAGCAGCGTCGGACCAACATACAATGAGCAGTTCTTC.

The CDR3 DNA reads as TGTGCCAGCAGTGAAATAAGGGGCGAGGGAGCCAGAGGGACCCAGTACTTC. This sequence encodes CASSEIRGEGARGTQYF. J is TRBJ2-7 and V is TRBV2, with D perhaps assigned TRBD1 or TRBD2 (5 bases each). The better agreement between TRBJ2-5 and the DNA end casts doubt on the J call. Germline V gene data show CDR1 as SNHLY and CDR2 as FYNNEI. CDR3 length equals 17 residues.

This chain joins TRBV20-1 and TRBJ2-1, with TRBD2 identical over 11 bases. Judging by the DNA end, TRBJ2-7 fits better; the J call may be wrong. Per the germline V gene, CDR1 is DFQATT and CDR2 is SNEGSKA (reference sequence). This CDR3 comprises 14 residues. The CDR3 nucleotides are TGCAGTGCTAGTATAGCGGGGGGGCTTAATGAGCAGTACTTC. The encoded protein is CSASIAGGLNEQYF.